Listed below are T cell receptor beta chains from one sample, sequenced in a study of T cell responses to AZD1222 COVID-19 vaccine. Profiling relied on immunoSEQ multiplex PCR, and the TCRdb table lists in-frame clones only, not all of them. The table records tens of thousands of clones, 85% to 90% of them present only once. The sequences come from peripheral blood, collected on day 0 of AZD1222 vaccination. The source is an adult in good health. CDR3s include the opening cysteine and the closing phenylalanine or tryptophan. The order of the fields is J gene, clone size, D gene, V gene, CDR3 DNA, CDR3 protein. A D gene is named only where the DNA matches it firmly. Expanded clones are given a class, and other clones once, few, many or no size at all.

J gene: TRBJ1-6; clone size: few; D gene: NA; V gene: TRBV6-5; CDR3 DNA: TGTGCCAGCAAAGGGGGTCGCCAGGGGAATTCACCCCTCCACTTT; CDR3 protein: CASKGGRQGNSPLHF
J gene: TRBJ1-4; clone size: few; D gene: NA; V gene: TRBV28; CDR3 DNA: TGTGCCAGCAGTTTCTACGGCAGGGGTGAAAAACTGTTTTTT; CDR3 protein: CASSFYGRGEKLFF
J gene: TRBJ1-1; clone size: NA; D gene: NA; V gene: TRBV12-3/TRBV12-4; CDR3 DNA: TGTGCCAGCAGTTTAACGGGTGCTGAAGCTTTCTTT; CDR3 protein: CASSLTGAEAFF
J gene: TRBJ1-1; clone size: NA; D gene: NA; V gene: TRBV6-5; CDR3 DNA: TGTGCCAGCAGTTCTCGGTGGTGGGGGGCCACTGAAGCTTTCTTT; CDR3 protein: CASSSRWWGATEAFF
J gene: TRBJ1-4; clone size: NA; D gene: NA; V gene: TRBV7-9; CDR3 DNA: TGTGCCAGCGTCCGGTTGGGTAATGAAAAACTGTTTTTT; CDR3 protein: CASVRLGNEKLFF
J gene: TRBJ1-2; clone size: NA; D gene: NA; V gene: TRBV19; CDR3 DNA: TGTGCCAGTAGGGAACAGAGAAATGCTATCTATGGCTACACCTTC; CDR3 protein: CASREQRNAIYGYTF
J gene: TRBJ1-3; clone size: NA; D gene: NA; V gene: TRBV19; CDR3 DNA: TGTGCCAGTAGTATAGCGGCTCACTCTGGAAACACCATATATTTT; CDR3 protein: CASSIAAHSGNTIYF
J gene: TRBJ2-1; clone size: NA; D gene: NA; V gene: TRBV3-1/TRBV3-2; CDR3 DNA: TGTGCCAGCAGCTCCCGGATAGGGGTAGAGTTCTTC; CDR3 protein: CASSSRIGVEFF
J gene: TRBJ1-3; clone size: NA; D gene: NA; V gene: TRBV30; CDR3 DNA: TGTGCCTGGAGTGTACCTGGCTCTGGAAACACCATATATTTT; CDR3 protein: CAWSVPGSGNTIYF
J gene: TRBJ2-5; clone size: NA; D gene: TRBD2; V gene: TRBV5-8; CDR3 DNA: TGTGCCAGCAACGGGAGAGCGGGGGGGCCGCGGGAGACCCAGTACTTC; CDR3 protein: CASNGRAGGPRETQYF
J gene: TRBJ1-4; clone size: few; D gene: NA; V gene: TRBV30; CDR3 DNA: TGTGCCTGGGGGACCGGGGGTGAAAAACTGTTTTTT; CDR3 protein: CAWGTGGEKLFF
J gene: TRBJ1-2; clone size: NA; D gene: TRBD1; V gene: TRBV19; CDR3 DNA: TGTGCCAGTAGTGATAACTCTGACAGGGGAATTGGCTACACCTTC; CDR3 protein: CASSDNSDRGIGYTF
J gene: TRBJ1-2; clone size: NA; D gene: NA; V gene: TRBV19; CDR3 DNA: TGTGCCAGTAGTTCCGGACTCACTCCTAATGGCTACACCTTC; CDR3 protein: CASSSGLTPNGYTF
J gene: TRBJ2-7; clone size: NA; D gene: NA; V gene: TRBV28; CDR3 DNA: TGTGCCAGCACCATAGCAAACTCCTACGAGCAGTACTTC; CDR3 protein: CASTIANSYEQYF
J gene: TRBJ1-5; clone size: few; D gene: NA; V gene: TRBV29-1; CDR3 DNA: TGCAGCGTCGCTCCGGGACAAAACAATCAGCCCCAGCATTTT; CDR3 protein: CSVAPGQNNQPQHF
J gene: TRBJ1-1; clone size: NA; D gene: NA; V gene: TRBV5-1; CDR3 DNA: TGCGCCAGCAGCTTGAAGAGAAACACTGAAGCTTTCTTT; CDR3 protein: CASSLKRNTEAFF
J gene: TRBJ2-7; clone size: NA; D gene: NA; V gene: TRBV10-2; CDR3 DNA: TGCGCCAGCAGTGAGGGGCAAGGGATCGAGCAGTACTTC; CDR3 protein: CASSEGQGIEQYF
J gene: TRBJ2-5; clone size: NA; D gene: NA; V gene: TRBV5-6; CDR3 DNA: TGTGCCAGCAGCTCAGTCCAGATCCAAGAGACCCAGTACTTC; CDR3 protein: CASSSVQIQETQYF
J gene: TRBJ1-2; clone size: NA; D gene: TRBD1; V gene: TRBV5-6; CDR3 DNA: TGTGCCAGCAGTCCAGACAGGGGGTATTTCTATGGCTACACCTTC; CDR3 protein: CASSPDRGYFYGYTF
J gene: TRBJ2-3; clone size: NA; D gene: NA; V gene: TRBV20-1; CDR3 DNA: TGCAGTGCCGGAGTTGGTACGCAGTATTTT; CDR3 protein: CSAGVGTQYF
J gene: TRBJ2-3; clone size: once; D gene: TRBD2; V gene: TRBV7-8; CDR3 DNA: TGTGCCAGCAGCTTAGTTGCTAGCGGGGGGGCGGGCACAGATACGCAGTATTTT; CDR3 protein: CASSLVASGGAGTDTQYF
J gene: TRBJ1-3; clone size: NA; D gene: NA; V gene: TRBV6-5; CDR3 DNA: TGTGCCAGCACCGACCGGGCACCTAAGGGAAACACCATATATTTT; CDR3 protein: CASTDRAPKGNTIYF
J gene: TRBJ1-3; clone size: NA; D gene: NA; V gene: TRBV12-3/TRBV12-4; CDR3 DNA: TGTGCCAGCAGTCTAGGCACTGGAAACACCATATATTTT; CDR3 protein: CASSLGTGNTIYF
J gene: TRBJ1-5; clone size: NA; D gene: TRBD1; V gene: TRBV7-2; CDR3 DNA: TGTGCCAGCAGCTTTGGACAGGGGCGGTATCAGCCCCAGCATTTT; CDR3 protein: CASSFGQGRYQPQHF
J gene: TRBJ2-1; clone size: NA; D gene: NA; V gene: TRBV28; CDR3 DNA: TGTGCCAGCCCGCCGGCCGGGGGTCGCGGCAATGAGCAGTTCTTC; CDR3 protein: CASPPAGGRGNEQFF
J gene: TRBJ2-3; clone size: NA; D gene: NA; V gene: TRBV5-1; CDR3 DNA: TGCGCCAGCAGCTCGACGGGGGGCCGTGCAGATACGCAGTATTTT; CDR3 protein: CASSSTGGRADTQYF
J gene: TRBJ1-5; clone size: few; D gene: NA; V gene: TRBV7-3; CDR3 DNA: TGTGCCAGCAGCTTACGAGGCGGGAGCAATCAGCCCCAGCATTTT; CDR3 protein: CASSLRGGSNQPQHF
J gene: TRBJ1-1; clone size: few; D gene: NA; V gene: TRBV30; CDR3 DNA: TGTGCCTGGAGTGTGGGCTATGCAGGGAAGAACACTGAAGCTTTCTTT; CDR3 protein: CAWSVGYAGKNTEAFF
J gene: TRBJ2-7; clone size: NA; D gene: TRBD1; V gene: TRBV6-6; CDR3 DNA: TGTGCCAGCAGCCGAAGACAGGGTCCGGGGGAGCAGTACTTC; CDR3 protein: CASSRRQGPGEQYF
J gene: TRBJ1-2; clone size: once; D gene: TRBD1; V gene: TRBV27; CDR3 DNA: TGTGCCAGCAGTTCCACAGGGGTCTATGGCTACACCTTC; CDR3 protein: CASSSTGVYGYTF
J gene: TRBJ1-1; clone size: NA; D gene: NA; V gene: TRBV11-3; CDR3 DNA: TGTGCCAGCAGCCCGGGACCCGCGGGCGTAGCTTTCTTT; CDR3 protein: CASSPGPAGVAFF
J gene: TRBJ1-1; clone size: NA; D gene: NA; V gene: TRBV5-6; CDR3 DNA: TGTGCCAGCAGCTTCGGTAACACTGAAGCTTTCTTT; CDR3 protein: CASSFGNTEAFF
J gene: TRBJ1-4; clone size: NA; D gene: NA; V gene: TRBV12-2; CDR3 DNA: TGTGCAAGTGGCCAGGGTGAAAAACTGTTTTTT; CDR3 protein: CASGQGEKLFF
J gene: TRBJ2-7; clone size: NA; D gene: TRBD1; V gene: TRBV19; CDR3 DNA: TGTGCCAGTAGGCGGCAGCTCGGACAGGGGGCGAACAACTACGAGCAGTACTTC; CDR3 protein: CASRRQLGQGANNYEQYF
J gene: TRBJ1-6; clone size: NA; D gene: TRBD1; V gene: TRBV6-5; CDR3 DNA: TGTGCCAGCAGACCAGAGACAGGGCGGAATTCACCCCTCCACTTT; CDR3 protein: CASRPETGRNSPLHF
J gene: TRBJ1-1; clone size: once; D gene: NA; V gene: TRBV9; CDR3 DNA: TGTGCCAGCAGCGGGGGGACCGAGAACACTGAAGCTTTCTTT; CDR3 protein: CASSGGTENTEAFF
J gene: TRBJ1-3; clone size: once; D gene: NA; V gene: TRBV4-1; CDR3 DNA: TGCGCCAGCAGCCAAGGGGACGGTCTCTCTGGAAACACCATATATTTT; CDR3 protein: CASSQGDGLSGNTIYF
J gene: TRBJ2-5; clone size: NA; D gene: NA; V gene: TRBV5-1; CDR3 DNA: TGCGCCAGCAGCTTGGGGGGCCCCCAAGAGACCCAGTACTTC; CDR3 protein: CASSLGGPQETQYF